This TCR beta chain was obtained from a study of neurological immune-mediated disorders. One entry per CDR3 protein, called by TCRdb with MiXCR from the 5' RACE reads. In the table there are approximately 40,000 distinct CDR3 sequences, 20% to 25% of which are singletons. This clonotype was detected many times. Time point: technical triplicate 3. Germline CDR1 is DFQATT and CDR2 is SNEGSKA (reference sequence). V lost 4 bases to trimming and J lost 1 base, with 10 bases between them. The CDR3 runs 13 residues. This TCR derives from a man aged 55 to 70 with HTLV-1-associated myelopathy (HAM/TSP). The chain joins TRBV20-1 to TRBJ2-5, with D hard to call. Sample: PBMCs. The DNA for the CDR3 is TGCAGTGCTATCCTACAGACCCAAGAGACCCAGTACTTC. The encoded protein is CSAILQTQETQYF.